One and the same sample provided the 15 T cell receptor beta chains below, sequenced in a study of blood T cell repertoires in COVID-19 (dated by TCRdb to the early 2020s). The library was made by the immunoSEQ multiplex PCR assay. Imported from immuneACCESS, the table was reduced by TCRdb to in-frame sequences with V and J called. These copies leave out some clones; in studies compared against another copy, an unresolved V gene accounts for under half, and the cause of the remainder is not known. The sample contains 200,000 to 300,000 clones, 80% to 95% of them found a single time. In total, the top ten clones hold about 0.79% of the sample. Source material: peripheral blood. The receptors were sampled from a man younger than 40 with COVID-19, enrolled during active disease.

The genes are TRBV2 and TRBJ2-5; TRBD2 matches 12 bases. The CDR3 totals 15 residues. V trimming: 4 bases; J trimming: 3 bases; junction bases outside the gene matches: 3. CDR1 SNHLY and CDR2 FYNNEI come from the germline V gene. The CDR3: CASSGLAGAEETQYF. The CDR3 DNA sequence: TGTGCCAGCAGTGGACTAGCGGGGGCCGAAGAGACCCAGTACTTC.

The chain carries TRBV12-3 or TRBV12-4 and TRBJ1-1; 9 bases line up with TRBD1. The CDR3 extends over 13 amino acids. V shed 5 bases and J 7 bases; nucleotides not matched to a gene: 5. As DNA, the CDR3 is TGTGCCAGCAGTCCCACAGGGGGCTATGAAGCTTTCTTT. Its protein product is CASSPTGGYEAFF.

CDR3: CASSLGGAGTGIPEAFF. The CDR3, as DNA: TGTGCCAGCAGCTTAGGAGGGGCCGGGACAGGGATACCTGAAGCTTTCTTT. The chain has TRBV7-9 and TRBJ1-1, with 9 bases that match TRBD1. The CDR3 has 17 amino acids. Looked up from germline, CDR1 is SEHNR and CDR2 is FQNEAQ (reference sequence). V gave up 1 base and J gave up 6 bases; unmatched junction bases: 12.

This chain connects TRBV13 to TRBJ2-3; weak D call: TRBD2 (7 bases). From germline, CDR1 is PRHDT and CDR2 FYEKMQ (reference sequence). CDR3 length: 19 residues. Trimming took off 0 bases at V and 0 bases at J, with 19 bases between the two ends. This CDR3 reads CASSLGGGASFFSTDTQYF. The CDR3 DNA follows: TGTGCCAGCAGCTTAGGTGGGGGGGCCTCATTTTTTAGCACAGATACGCAGTATTTT. The whole variable domain, remainder taken from reference TRBV13 and TRBJ2-3, is AAGVIQSPRHLIKEKRETATLKCYPIPRHDTVYWYQQGPGQDPQFLISFYEKMQSDKGSIPDRFSAQQFSDYHSELNMSSLELGDSALYFCASSLGGGASFFSTDTQYFGPGTRLTVL.

The chain carries TRBV12-5 and TRBJ1-5; unclear D gene. Germline-derived CDR1 and CDR2 are LGHNT and FRNRAP. CDR3 length equals 11 residues. The V end was cut by 5 bases, the J end by 12 bases, with 11 bases between. The CDR3 reads CASGLDRDQHF. CDR3 nucleotide sequence: TGTGCTAGTGGTCTGGACCGGGACCAGCATTTT.

The chain employs TRBV5-6 and TRBJ2-7, with 9 nucleotides matching TRBD1. Germline CDR1 SGHDT, CDR2 YYEEEE. Unmatched junction bases numbered 10, after V lost 4 bases and J lost 5 bases. CDR3 size: 15 residues. DNA of the CDR3: TGTGCCAGCAGCACCCGGACAGGGGTCGTCCACGAGCAGTACTTC. Translating gives CASSTRTGVVHEQYF.

The CDR3 bases are TGTGCCAGTAGTATTCTGGGACAGGGGAATGGCTACACCTTC. It codes for CASSILGQGNGYTF. The V gene is TRBV19, the J gene TRBJ1-2; 10 positions match TRBD1. Germline CDR1 is LNHDA and CDR2 is SQIVND (reference sequence). This CDR3 has 14 amino acids. V trimming: 3 bases; J trimming: 6 bases; junction bases outside the gene matches: 4.

The chain couples TRBV7-3 to TRBJ2-7; 7 nucleotides align to TRBD1. The CDR3 covers 13 residues. V was pared by 5 bases and J by 7 bases, with 8 bases of the junction left unmatched. Germline loops: CDR1 SGHTA, CDR2 FQGTGA. The chain's CDR3 is CASSPYRGGEQYF. The CDR3 coding sequence is TGTGCCAGCAGCCCATACAGGGGTGGGGAGCAGTACTTC.

The V call is TRBV10-1, the J call TRBJ1-2; possibly TRBD1 for D (5 bases). This CDR3 has 13 residues. The V gene lost 2 bases and the J gene lost 2 bases, with 6 bases spanning the gap. The germline CDR1 and CDR2 sequences are WNHNN and SYGVQD (reference sequence). DNA of the CDR3: TGCGCCAGCAGTGAGCGGACAAACTATGGCTACACCTTC. Amino acid sequence: CASSERTNYGYTF.

This clone has a handful of counts. Other DNA variants within this sample encode the same CDR3. V gene TRBV5-1 combines with J gene TRBJ2-2, with 7 bases that match TRBD1. Germline trimming cut 1 base from V and 3 bases from J; bases unmatched to any gene: 3. This CDR3 is 15 amino acids long. CDR1 is SGHRS, CDR2 YFSETQ, per germline. The CDR3 reads CASSLKGGDTGELFF. The DNA for the CDR3 is TGCGCCAGCAGCTTGAAAGGGGGCGACACCGGGGAGCTGTTTTTT.

The chain combines TRBV19 with TRBJ2-4, with D maybe TRBD2 (5 bases). The CDR3 consists of 13 residues. Germline CDR1 is LNHDA and CDR2 is SQIVND (reference sequence). V was shortened by 8 bases and J by 1 base, with 9 bases between the two germline ends. This CDR3 is CASGRGAKNIQYF. DNA for the CDR3: TGTGCCAGTGGTAGAGGGGCCAAAAACATTCAGTACTTC.

The V gene is TRBV3-1 (or the pseudogene TRBV3-2), the J gene TRBJ1-2, with a weak D call TRBD1 (6 bases). V dropped 4 bases and J dropped 4 bases, with 19 bases sitting between them. This CDR3 comprises 16 residues. The germline gives CDR1 LGHDT, CDR2 YNNKEL (reference sequence). CDR3 protein: CASSPGRTVVGYGYTF. CDR3 DNA sequence: TGTGCCAGCAGCCCCGGCCGGACAGTGGTGGGCTATGGCTACACCTTC.

This chain uses TRBV15 with TRBJ2-3; 8 bases match TRBD1. The CDR3 runs 16 residues. The germline gives CDR1 LNHNV, CDR2 YYDKDF (reference sequence). Trimming cost V 5 bases and J 4 bases; bases outside gene matches: 11. The CDR3 here is CATSARMTGAADTQYF. For the CDR3, the DNA is TGTGCCACCAGCGCACGCATGACAGGGGCGGCAGATACGCAGTATTTT.

The chain employs TRBV28 and TRBJ1-5; maybe TRBD1 (6 bases). From germline, CDR1 is MDHEN and CDR2 SYDVKM. This CDR3 region has 14 residues. V gave up 1 base and J gave up 4 bases, with 8 bases separating them. This CDR3 reads CASSLYRANQPQHF. The DNA for the CDR3 is TGTGCCAGCAGTTTATACAGGGCTAATCAGCCCCAGCATTTT.

The V call is TRBV15, the J call TRBJ2-2; 7 nucleotides line up with TRBD1. From germline, CDR1 is LNHNV and CDR2 YYDKDF (reference sequence). This CDR3 region has 15 residues. Trimming cost V 6 bases and J 6 bases; bases outside gene matches: 10. CDR3 region: CATRYRGGRAGELFF. The CDR3 bases are TGTGCCACCAGGTACAGGGGCGGTAGGGCCGGGGAGCTGTTTTTT.